This record concerns one T cell receptor (beta chain) sequence. What it binds is not known. This sample was taken from a study of identical twins. Study observations and caveats: Abundant cord blood beta clonotypes carried fewer insertions; memory repertoires showed none.

cDNA molecules carried unique molecular identifiers, and template switching added a universal primer site. Each CDR3 protein is one row after TCRdb ran MiXCR on the 5' RACE reads. The table shows 450,000 or so distinct CDR3 sequences, with approximately 15% occurring only once. The same sample was also used in a study of yellow fever vaccine responses in identical twins. That paper notes: Twin vaccine T cell responses reportedly seemed partly convergent, partly personalized.

Specimen: CD4+ T cells sorted from blood. This clonotype was obtained from a woman in her late teens or twenties in good health.

The CDR3 bases are TGCAGTGCTAATAAGAACACTGAAGCTTTCTTT. Translated, it gives CSANKNTEAFF. The chain carries TRBV20-1 and TRBJ1-1, with no clear D. Trimming removed 4 bases at V and 1 base at J, with 4 bases between. The germline V gene encodes CDR1 DFQATT and CDR2 SNEGSKA (reference sequence). The CDR3 covers 11 residues.